The next 32 T cell receptor beta chains were all read from a single sample in a study of blood T cells in healthy people across ages. Combining a sample-barcoded 5' primer with a J-beta primer mix, a second PCR ran for roughly 7 to 11 cycles. TCRdb ran MiXCR on the 5' RACE reads and lists one entry per CDR3 protein. Of about 620,000 distinct CDR3 sequences in the sample, about 50% were seen once. Specimen: blood. The receptors derive from a woman older than 75 in good health.

The J gene is TRBJ2-1, the V gene TRBV2, with TRBD2 as a possible D gene (7 bases). The CDR3 covers 15 residues. The V end was cut by 4 bases, the J end by 13 bases, with 23 bases between. Germline V gene lookup returns CDR1 SNHLY and CDR2 FYNNEI. CDR3 DNA: TGTGCCAGCAGTGGCGCGGGGGCCCAGGTTTTTGGACAGTTCTTC. It yields the protein CASSGAGAQVFGQFF.

This clonotype appeared once. The junction shows a germline mismatch at one end, possibly a read error. This chain joins TRBV9 and TRBJ1-1, with a tentative D call TRBD1 (5 bases). Germline CDR1 reads SGDLS; CDR2 reads YYNGEE. The CDR3 spans 16 residues. The CDR3 region has the DNA TGTGCCAGCAGCGTAGGTAACCTTGAGGGGAACGCTGAAGCTTTCTTT. Its protein is CASSVGNLEGNAEAFF. Filled out from reference TRBV9 and TRBJ1-1, the complete variable domain reads DSGVTQTPKHLITATGQRVTLRCSPRSGDLSVYWYQQSLDQGLQFLIQYYNGEERAKGNILERFSAQQFPDLHSELNLSSLELGDSALYFCASSVGNLEGNAEAFFGQGTRLTVV.

In its sample, this clonotype was seen many times. The chain recombines TRBV18 with TRBJ2-5; 8 nucleotides match TRBD2. V gave up 7 bases and J gave up 2 bases; unmatched junction bases: 3. CDR1 and CDR2 (germline): KGHSH, LQKENI. This CDR3 comprises 13 residues. CDR3 protein: CASFSGKQETQYF. The CDR3 DNA reads as TGTGCCAGCTTTAGCGGGAAACAAGAGACCCAGTACTTC. The full variable domain, rest sourced from reference TRBV18 and TRBJ2-5, is NAGVMQNPRHLVRRRGQEARLRCSPMKGHSHVYWYRQLPEEGLKFMVYLQKENIIDESGMPKERFSAEFPKEGPSILRIQQVVRGDSAAYFCASFSGKQETQYFGPGTRLLVL.

With respect to this clonotype: Just one base apart from a much larger clone, this may be a read error. This rearrangement joins TRBV7-9 to TRBJ2-1, with a tentative D call TRBD2 (6 bases). Germline lookup yields CDR1 SEHNR and CDR2 FQNEAQ (reference sequence). Trimming took off 5 bases at V and 6 bases at J, with 14 bases between the two ends. The CDR3 is 14 amino acids. The CDR3 sequence: CASSVELAVNEQFF. CDR3 sequence (DNA): TGTGCCAGCAGCGTAGAACTAGCTGTCAATGAGCAGTTCTTC.

This clonotype has a handful of counts. Germline and junction disagree at one end, which may indicate a read error. The chain employs TRBV7-2 and TRBJ1-5; 9 bases map to TRBD1. The germline V gene has CDR1 SGHTA and CDR2 FQGNSA. The CDR3 has 15 residues. The chain's CDR3 is CANSGQGSYNQPQHF. In DNA, the CDR3 is TGTGCCAACAGCGGACAGGGGTCATACAATCAGCCCCAGCATTTT.

This chain uses TRBV25-1 with TRBJ2-7, with 12 nucleotides matching TRBD1. J was trimmed by 4 bases and V by 2 bases; bases with no gene match: 3. CDR1 MGHDK and CDR2 SYGVNS come from the germline V gene. CDR3 size: 15 residues. CDR3 region: CASSERDRGRYEQYF. CDR3 DNA: TGTGCCAGCAGTGAAAGGGACAGGGGGCGTTACGAGCAGTACTTC.

Turning to this clonotype: This may come from a read error, since a much larger clone is one base off. V and J are TRBV21-1 and TRBJ2-1. TRBV21-1 is annotated as a pseudogene. The CDR3 is made up of 13 amino acids. The CDR3 loop is CASSKVHQETQFF. The CDR3 DNA reads TGTGCCAGCAGCAAAGTCCACCAAGAGACCCAGTTCTTC.

The chain couples TRBV30 to TRBJ1-6; maybe TRBD1 (6 bases). Germline lookup yields CDR1 GTSNPN and CDR2 SVGIG (reference sequence). Trimming cost V 1 base and J 7 bases, with 17 bases left between them. The CDR3 is 16 amino acids. The CDR3 bases are TGTGCCTGGAGTGGGCTCAGAACAGGGTTCAATTCACCCCTCCACTTT. Protein sequence: CAWSGLRTGFNSPLHF.

Concerning this clonotype itself: Its ends do not fully match the called genes, so a read error is possible. V is TRBV5-1 and J is TRBJ2-3; 8 positions agree with TRBD1. The CDR3 extends over 15 amino acids. Germline V gives CDR1 SGHRS, CDR2 YFSETQ. CDR3: CASSRTGSKTDTRYF. The CDR3 nucleotides read TGCGCCAGCAGCCGGACAGGGTCAAAGACAGATACGCGGTATTTT.

The chain joins TRBV28 to TRBJ2-7, with unresolved D. The ends were cut back, 5 bases at V and 0 bases at J, with 14 bases in the middle. The germline V gene has CDR1 MDHEN and CDR2 SYDVKM. This CDR3 spans 15 amino acids. CDR3 amino acids: CASSIMAGSSYEQYF. The CDR3 region has the DNA TGTGCCAGCAGTATCATGGCAGGAAGCTCCTACGAGCAGTACTTC.

On this clonotype: A much bigger clone sits one base away, suggesting this may be a read error. The V and J genes are TRBV5-1 and TRBJ2-5; D is possibly TRBD1 or TRBD2 (6 bases each). Matching the DNA end better, TRBJ2-1 makes the J call doubtful. The CDR3 sequence is 13 residues long. CDR1 and CDR2 (germline): SGHRS, YFSETQ. The CDR3 here is CASSVDSRETQFF. The CDR3 nucleotides are TGCGCCAGCAGCGTGGACAGTCGGGAGACCCAGTTCTTC.

This clonotype was found many times. The V and J genes are TRBV15 and TRBJ2-1; weak D call: TRBD1 (6 bases). The CDR3 runs 17 residues. Germline values: CDR1 LNHNV, CDR2 YYDKDF (reference sequence). V shed 3 bases and J shed 0 bases, with 15 bases lying between them. The CDR3 loop is CATSRFGQTSSYNEQFF. The CDR3 DNA follows: TGTGCCACCAGCAGGTTTGGACAGACGAGCTCCTACAATGAGCAGTTCTTC. Combining the CDR3 with reference TRBV15 and TRBJ2-1 gives the whole variable domain DAMVIQNPRYQVTQFGKPVTLSCSQTLNHNVMYWYQQKSSQAPKLLFHYYDKDFNNEADTPDNFQSRRPNTSFCFLDIRSPGLGDTAMYLCATSRFGQTSSYNEQFFGPGTRLTVL.

This sequence joins TRBV27 and TRBJ2-7; 12 bases align to TRBD2. The trim removed 8 bases at V and 7 bases at J, leaving 12 bases unmatched. The CDR3 is 15 amino acids. CDR1 is MNHEY, CDR2 SMNVEV, per germline (reference sequence). CDR3 amino acids: CASGRLAGVYNEQYF. The CDR3 nucleotides are TGTGCCAGCGGACGACTAGCGGGGGTCTACAATGAGCAGTACTTC.

The sample holds many counts of this clonotype. This rearrangement joins TRBV2 to TRBJ2-7; D is undetermined. The ends were cut back, 5 bases at V and 9 bases at J, with 26 bases in the middle. CDR3 length: 16 residues. CDR1 SNHLY and CDR2 FYNNEI come from the germline V gene. The CDR3 spells CASSPRTAAGIVWQYF. CDR3 nucleotide sequence: TGTGCCAGCAGTCCCCGGACGGCCGCCGGTATCGTTTGGCAGTACTTC.

This clonotype occurred many times. The rearrangement uses TRBV7-3 and TRBJ2-3; D gene uncertain. The V and J ends lost 5 bases and 4 bases respectively, with 13 bases between them. Germline V lookup: CDR1 SGHTA, CDR2 FQGTGA. This CDR3 is built from 14 residues. The CDR3 sequence is CASSNLSPPDTQYF. The CDR3 DNA is TGTGCCAGCAGCAATCTATCCCCCCCAGATACGCAGTATTTT.

V is TRBV5-1 and J is TRBJ1-6, with TRBD1 matching 7 bases. This CDR3 spans 16 amino acids. V gave up 3 bases and J gave up 9 bases; unmatched junction bases: 12. Germline V gives CDR1 SGHRS, CDR2 YFSETQ. DNA of the CDR3: TGCGCCAGCAGCTCTAATGCGGACAGGTCGAGTTCACCCCTCCACTTT. It translates to CASSSNADRSSSPLHF. Full variable domain (remainder filled in from reference TRBV5-1 and TRBJ1-6): KAGVTQTPRYLIKTRGQQVTLSCSPISGHRSVSWYQQTPGQGLQFLFEYFSETQRNKGNFPGRFSGRQFSNSRSEMNVSTLELGDSALYLCASSSNADRSSSPLHFGNGTRLTVT.

The V gene is TRBV5-5, the J gene TRBJ2-7; 7 bases fit TRBD2. The CDR3 totals 17 residues. V gave up 1 base and J gave up 7 bases; unmatched junction bases: 17. Germline loops: CDR1 SGHKS, CDR2 YYEKEE (reference sequence). The CDR3 sequence is CASSLLRQLAPVAEQYF. The CDR3 bases are TGTGCCAGCAGCTTGCTCCGCCAACTAGCGCCAGTGGCAGAGCAGTACTTC. Drawing the rest from reference TRBV5-5 and TRBJ2-7, the complete variable domain is DAGVTQSPTHLIKTRGQQVTLRCSPISGHKSVSWYQQVLGQGPQFIFQYYEKEERGRGNFPDRFSARQFPNYSSELNVNALLLGDSALYLCASSLLRQLAPVAEQYFGPGTRLTVT.

The V call is TRBV6-1, the J call TRBJ2-5; possibly TRBD2 for D (6 bases). V was shortened by 4 bases and J by 11 bases, with 23 bases between the two germline ends. This CDR3 is built from 15 residues. Germline lookup yields CDR1 MNHNS and CDR2 SASEGT. CDR3 loop: CASSGWGDVDNEQYF. The CDR3 bases are TGTGCCAGCAGTGGGTGGGGGGATGTGGACAATGAGCAGTACTTC.

The genes are TRBV4-1 and TRBJ2-7; D perhaps matches TRBD1 (6 bases). Germline CDR1 and CDR2: MGHRA and YSYEKL. The CDR3 sequence is 14 residues long. The V end lost 6 bases, the J end lost 3 bases, and 15 bases lay between the germline ends. CDR3 residues: CASRFSTGNYEQYF. In DNA, the CDR3 is TGCGCCAGCAGGTTCAGCACAGGGAACTACGAGCAGTACTTC.

With regard to this clonotype: A read error may produce the germline difference seen at one junction end. This CDR3 is CTSSPVSGTYNEQFF. CDR3 in DNA: TGTACCAGCTCACCGGTTTCTGGGACCTACAATGAGCAGTTCTTC. This chain links TRBV18 with TRBJ2-1; D gene unclear. The CDR3 totals 15 residues. Germline-derived CDR1 and CDR2 are KGHSH and LQKENI.

This clonotype was counted many times. V gene TRBV12-3 or TRBV12-4 combines with J gene TRBJ2-1; TRBD1 might be the D (5 bases). The V end was cut by 5 bases, the J end by 12 bases, with 11 bases between. This CDR3 contains 11 residues. CDR3 in amino acids: CASSLGRGQFF. CDR3 DNA sequence: TGTGCCAGCAGTCTCGGAAGGGGGCAGTTCTTC.

This clonotype was picked up a small number of times. The junction departs from the called germline gene at one end, perhaps through a read error. V usage is TRBV7-7 and J usage is TRBJ2-1; the D gene is possibly TRBD1 (5 bases). Germline assignment: CDR1 SSHAT and CDR2 FNYEAQ (reference sequence). This CDR3 is 13 amino acids long. The CDR3 spells CASSFQGMGEQFF. DNA for the CDR3: TGTGCTAGCAGCTTCCAGGGAATGGGTGAGCAGTTCTTC.

This chain connects TRBV20-1 to TRBJ1-5, with TRBD1 as a possible D gene (6 bases). The germline gives CDR1 DFQATT, CDR2 SNEGSKA (reference sequence). The germline V and J ends were trimmed by 3 bases and 5 bases, with 14 bases remaining between them. The CDR3 loop spans 14 amino acids. The CDR3 loop reads CSASPNRADQPQHF. The DNA of the CDR3 is TGCAGTGCTAGCCCCAACAGGGCTGATCAGCCCCAGCATTTT.

The genes are TRBV12-3 or TRBV12-4 and TRBJ1-2; 8 bases are a match to TRBD1. The CDR3 runs to 17 residues. The junction had 16 bases not matched to a gene; V was cut back by 6 bases and J by 4 bases. The CDR3 region has the DNA TGTGCCAGCAGAAACTCCGGACAGGGTGGGGCTGGCTATGGCTACACCTTC. As protein: CASRNSGQGGAGYGYTF.

The rearrangement uses TRBV3-1 and TRBJ2-1; maybe TRBD2 (5 bases). CDR1 and CDR2 (germline): LGHDT, YNNKEL (reference sequence). The CDR3 sequence is 15 residues long. The V end was cut by 4 bases, the J end by 4 bases, with 14 bases between. CDR3 sequence reads: CASSPGSSLYNEQFF. The DNA of the CDR3 is TGTGCCAGCAGCCCGGGGAGCTCCCTATACAATGAGCAGTTCTTC.

The table lists this clonotype with a few counts. The chain carries TRBV15 and TRBJ2-1; TRBD2 matches 9 bases. Trimming removed 0 bases from V and 6 bases from J; junction bases left unmatched: 9. Germline loops: CDR1 LNHNV, CDR2 YYDKDF (reference sequence). This CDR3 region has 17 residues. CDR3 sequence (DNA): TGTGCCACCAGCAGAGAGGGCCGGTCTAGCGGGATCAATGAGCAGTTCTTC. It encodes CATSREGRSSGINEQFF.

A note on this clonotype: Just one base apart from a much larger clone, this may be a read error. V gene TRBV12-3 or TRBV12-4 combines with J gene TRBJ2-1; 7 nucleotides match TRBD2. The CDR3 is 16 residues long. The CDR3 sequence: CVSNRWASGTDNEQFF. The CDR3 DNA reads as TGTGTCAGCAACCGATGGGCTAGCGGAACGGACAATGAGCAGTTCTTC.

Remarks on this clonotype: A much larger clone lies one base from this, so it may be a read error. The chain carries TRBV24-1 and TRBJ2-1; 8 bases line up with TRBD1. The V gene's germline CDR1 is KGHDR and CDR2 SFDVKD. This CDR3 has 15 amino acids. The CDR3 here is CAISGQGSSYNEQFF. The CDR3 nucleotides are TGTGCCATCAGTGGACAGGGAAGCTCCTACAATGAGCAGTTCTTC.

The chain is built from TRBV6-5 and TRBJ2-7; D remains unclear. The CDR3 totals 14 residues. Trimming took off 4 bases at V and 2 bases at J, with 12 bases between the two ends. Germline CDR1 MNHEY, CDR2 SVGAGI. In nucleotides, the CDR3 is TGTGCCAGCAGTTTTGACCAAACCGCCTACGAGCAGTACTTC. It yields the protein CASSFDQTAYEQYF.

This chain connects TRBV4-3 to TRBJ2-1; TRBD2 is a possible D gene (6 bases). Germline lookup yields CDR1 LGHNA and CDR2 YSLEER. This CDR3 has 15 residues. V was cut by 0 bases and J by 11 bases, with 17 bases left in between. The CDR3 loop reads CASSQELARFYKQFF. The CDR3 coding sequence is TGCGCCAGCAGCCAAGAGCTAGCGCGATTCTATAAGCAGTTCTTC.

This clonotype was found many times. V gene TRBV6-5 combines with J gene TRBJ2-1, with 10 bases matching TRBD2. V was clipped by 6 bases and J by 4 bases; unmatched bases: 6. The CDR3 consists of 15 residues. CDR1 is MNHEY, CDR2 SVGAGI, per germline. The DNA of the CDR3 is TGTGCCAGCAGCCGGAGCGGGGGGGCTTACAATGAGCAGTTCTTC. This codes for CASSRSGGAYNEQFF.

A note on this clonotype: This may be a read error: a much more frequent sequence differs by one nucleotide. The DNA of the CDR3 is TGTGCCAGCAGCATACTGGACACTACTGAGCAGTACTTC. Its translation: CASSILDTTEQYF. The chain has TRBV7-9 and TRBJ2-5; weak D call: TRBD1 (5 bases). V gave up 5 bases and J gave up 11 bases, with 18 bases separating them. CDR1 and CDR2 (germline): SEHNR, FQNEAQ (reference sequence). The CDR3 extends over 13 amino acids. Full variable domain (outside the CDR3, taken from reference TRBV7-9 and TRBJ2-5): DTGVSQNPRHKITKRGQNVTFRCDPISEHNRLYWYRQTLGQGPEFLTYFQNEAQLEKSRLLSDRFSAERPKGSFSTLEIQRTEQGDSAMYLCASSILDTTEQYFGPGTRLLVL.